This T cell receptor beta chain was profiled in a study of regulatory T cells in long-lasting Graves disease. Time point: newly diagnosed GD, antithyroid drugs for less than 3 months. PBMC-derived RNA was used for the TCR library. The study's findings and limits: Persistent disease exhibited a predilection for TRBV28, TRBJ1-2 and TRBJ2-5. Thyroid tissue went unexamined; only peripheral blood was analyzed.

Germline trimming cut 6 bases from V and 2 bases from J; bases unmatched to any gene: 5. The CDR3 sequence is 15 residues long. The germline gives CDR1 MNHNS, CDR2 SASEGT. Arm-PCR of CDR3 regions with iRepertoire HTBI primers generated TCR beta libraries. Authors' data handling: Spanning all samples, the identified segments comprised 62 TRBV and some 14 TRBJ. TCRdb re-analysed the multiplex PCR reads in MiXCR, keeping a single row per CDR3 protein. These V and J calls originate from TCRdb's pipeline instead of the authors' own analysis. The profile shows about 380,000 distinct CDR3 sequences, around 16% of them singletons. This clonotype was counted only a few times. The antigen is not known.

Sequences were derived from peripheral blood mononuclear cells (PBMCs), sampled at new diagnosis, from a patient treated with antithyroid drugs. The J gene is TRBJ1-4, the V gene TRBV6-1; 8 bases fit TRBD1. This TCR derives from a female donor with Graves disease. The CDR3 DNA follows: TGTGCCAGCAGATTTCAGGGGGCGACTAATGAAAAACTGTTTTTT. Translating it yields CASRFQGATNEKLFF.